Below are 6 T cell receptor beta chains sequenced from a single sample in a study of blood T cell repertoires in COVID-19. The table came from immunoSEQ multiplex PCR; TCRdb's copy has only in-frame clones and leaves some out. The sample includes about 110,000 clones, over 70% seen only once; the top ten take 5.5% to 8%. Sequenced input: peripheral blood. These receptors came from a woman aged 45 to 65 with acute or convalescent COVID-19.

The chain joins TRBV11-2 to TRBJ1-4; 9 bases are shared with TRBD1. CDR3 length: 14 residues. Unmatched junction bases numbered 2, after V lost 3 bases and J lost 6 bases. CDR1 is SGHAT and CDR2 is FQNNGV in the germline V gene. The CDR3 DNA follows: TGTGCCAGCAGCTTCCGGGACAGGGATGAAAAACTGTTTTTT. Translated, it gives CASSFRDRDEKLFF.

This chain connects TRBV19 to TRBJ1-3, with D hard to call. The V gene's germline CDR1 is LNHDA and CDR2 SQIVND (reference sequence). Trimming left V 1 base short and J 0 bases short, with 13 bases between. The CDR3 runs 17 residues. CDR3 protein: CASSIVGIAVSGNTIYF. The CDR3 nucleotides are TGTGCCAGTAGTATAGTCGGGATTGCTGTCTCTGGAAACACCATATATTTT. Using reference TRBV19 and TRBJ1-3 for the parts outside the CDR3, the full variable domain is DGGITQSPKYLFRKEGQNVTLSCEQNLNHDAMYWYRQDPGQGLRLIYYSQIVNDFQKGDIAEGYSVSREKKESFPLTVTSAQKNPTAFYLCASSIVGIAVSGNTIYFGEGSWLTVV.

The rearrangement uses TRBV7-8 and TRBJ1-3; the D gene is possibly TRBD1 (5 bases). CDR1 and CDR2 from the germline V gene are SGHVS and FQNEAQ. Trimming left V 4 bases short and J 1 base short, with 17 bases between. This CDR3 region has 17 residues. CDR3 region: CASSSLTVSPSGNTIYF. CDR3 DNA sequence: TGTGCCAGCAGCTCGCTGACAGTTAGCCCATCTGGAAACACCATATATTTT.

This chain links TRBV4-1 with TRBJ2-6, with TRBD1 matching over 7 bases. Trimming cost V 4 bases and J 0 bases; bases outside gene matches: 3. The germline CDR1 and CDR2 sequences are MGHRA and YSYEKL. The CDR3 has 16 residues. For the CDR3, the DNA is TGCGCCAGCAGCCGGGACAGCCCCTCTGGGGCCAACGTCCTGACTTTC. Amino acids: CASSRDSPSGANVLTF.

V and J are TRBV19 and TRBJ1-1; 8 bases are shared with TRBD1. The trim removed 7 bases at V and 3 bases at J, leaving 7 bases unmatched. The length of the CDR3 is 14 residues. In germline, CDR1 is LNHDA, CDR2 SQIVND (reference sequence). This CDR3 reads CASTLRGQDTEAFF. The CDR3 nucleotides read TGTGCCAGTACTCTACGGGGACAGGACACTGAAGCTTTCTTT.

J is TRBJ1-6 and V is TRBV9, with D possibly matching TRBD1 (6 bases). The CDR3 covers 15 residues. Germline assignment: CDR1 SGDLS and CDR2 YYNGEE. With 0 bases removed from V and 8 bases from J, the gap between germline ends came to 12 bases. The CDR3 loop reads CASSVGGGNDSPLHF. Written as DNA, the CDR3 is TGTGCCAGCAGCGTAGGAGGGGGTAATGATTCACCCCTCCACTTT.